The clone carrying this T cell receptor beta chain was detected ten times or more. This record belongs to a study of blood T cell repertoires in COVID-19. Across the whole study: There were acute and convalescent COVID-19 samples, and they came from the United States, Italy and Spain. Sample material is recorded as cDNA or gDNA derived from T cells, B-cell-depleted T cells, or PBMCs.

Authors' processing steps: Amplification of reference gene primers provided the estimated nucleated cell counts. Sequencing was performed with immunoSEQ multiplex PCR; in TCRdb, only in-frame clones are kept and a portion is missing. The V and J calls and the clone size are those of that table, but D and trimming were determined from the DNA. The data show about 200,000 clones, 81% seen once. The germline CDR1 and CDR2 sequences are SGHRS and YFSETQ. Germline trimming cut 5 bases from V and 4 bases from J; bases unmatched to any gene: 3. The CDR3 has 13 residues. Sample: peripheral blood. This sequence joins TRBV5-1 and TRBJ2-7; 10 nucleotides agree with TRBD2. This clonotype was sampled from a woman aged 80 or over with acute or convalescent COVID-19. CDR3 protein: CASSTSGVYEQYF. The DNA of the CDR3 is TGCGCCAGCAGTACTAGCGGGGTTTACGAGCAGTACTTC. The full variable domain, rest sourced from reference TRBV5-1 and TRBJ2-7, is KAGVTQTPRYLIKTRGQQVTLSCSPISGHRSVSWYQQTPGQGLQFLFEYFSETQRNKGNFPGRFSGRQFSNSRSEMNVSTLELGDSALYLCASSTSGVYEQYFGPGTRLTVT.